Listed here are 14 T cell receptor beta chains from one sample, sequenced in a study of response to subunit inactivated influenza vaccine. TCRdb fed the RT-PCR reads into MiXCR, producing one record per CDR3 protein. Of roughly 500,000 distinct CDR3 sequences listed, roughly 23% are singletons. These same records also appear under a second study, on T cells expressing NK-cell markers. That investigation notes: Template switching by 5'RACE with UMIs generated the TCR beta cDNA.

Sequenced material: CD4+ T cells sorted from PBMCs, taken less than 13 days after vaccination. The receptors derive from a man aged 45-65 years who received an inactivated influenza vaccine.

The chain recombines TRBV3-1 with TRBJ2-5; 9 nucleotides agree with TRBD2. The germline V gene encodes CDR1 LGHDT and CDR2 YNNKEL (reference sequence). The trim removed 3 bases at V and 2 bases at J, leaving 4 bases unmatched. This CDR3 has 15 amino acids. Written as DNA, the CDR3 is TGTGCCAGCAGCCATAGCGGGAGCAGACAAGAGACCCAGTACTTC. Its translation: CASSHSGSRQETQYF.

The chain is built from TRBV3-1 and TRBJ1-1, with no clear D. The CDR3 has 15 residues. Germline CDR1 is LGHDT and CDR2 is YNNKEL (reference sequence). Trimming left V 1 base short and J 0 bases short, with 9 bases between. CDR3 sequence (DNA): TGTGCCAGCAGCCAAGGTCTTCTAATGAACACTGAAGCTTTCTTT. Residues: CASSQGLLMNTEAFF.

This clonotype was found a few times. The J gene is TRBJ2-4, the V gene TRBV11-1; no firm D call. Looked up from germline, CDR1 is SGHAT and CDR2 is FQDESV (reference sequence). The CDR3 spans 18 residues. V gave up 4 bases and J gave up 3 bases, with 22 bases separating them. Written as DNA, the CDR3 is TGTGCCAGCAGCTCGGACCTCGCGGTCCTTTGGGGCAAAAACATTCAGTACTTC. Translated, it gives CASSSDLAVLWGKNIQYF. Variable domain in full (rest from reference TRBV11-1 and TRBJ2-4): EAEVAQSPRYKITEKSQAVAFWCDPISGHATLYWYRQILGQGPELLVQFQDESVVDDSQLPKDRFSAERLKGVDSTLKIQPAELGDSAMYLCASSSDLAVLWGKNIQYFGAGTRLSVL.

In its sample, this clonotype was seen many times. The chain combines TRBV28 with TRBJ1-6; D may be TRBD1 (5 bases). Per germline, CDR1 MDHEN and CDR2 SYDVKM. This CDR3 has 11 amino acids. The V gene lost 3 bases and the J gene lost 11 bases, with 5 bases spanning the gap. CDR3 region: CASSLGAPLHF. The CDR3 coding sequence is TGTGCCAGCAGTTTGGGGGCACCCCTCCACTTT.

This clonotype has more than one count but fewer than ten. V gene TRBV5-1 combines with J gene TRBJ2-3, with 7 positions matching TRBD1. After removal of 0 bases from V and 4 bases from J, the junction contained 2 bases not matched to a gene. There are 14 residues in the CDR3. Germline loops: CDR1 SGHRS, CDR2 YFSETQ. CDR3 sequence (DNA): TGCGCCAGCAGCTTGGGACAGGGTCCAGATACGCAGTATTTT. This translates into CASSLGQGPDTQYF.

This clonotype has a handful of counts. The chain carries TRBV4-1 and TRBJ1-5, with D perhaps matching TRBD1 (5 bases). CDR3 size: 15 residues. Germline CDR1 MGHRA, CDR2 YSYEKL. Trimming stripped 2 bases from V and 6 bases from J, with 14 bases between. The CDR3 bases are TGCGCCAGCAGCCAACCCGGGGCAGGAGGTCAGCCCCAGCATTTT. Its protein is CASSQPGAGGQPQHF.

The chain combines TRBV24-1 with TRBJ2-3, with D hard to call. V shed 5 bases and J shed 0 bases, with 11 bases lying between them. The V gene's germline CDR1 is KGHDR and CDR2 SFDVKD. The CDR3 length is 15 residues. Written as DNA, the CDR3 is TGTGCCACCAGTGTTAACCCGGCAAGCACAGATACGCAGTATTTT. Its protein is CATSVNPASTDTQYF.

The J gene is TRBJ1-4, the V gene TRBV20-1; D is possibly TRBD1 (5 bases). The CDR3 extends over 13 amino acids. V lost 7 bases to trimming and J lost 8 bases, with 17 bases between them. CDR1 is DFQATT, CDR2 SNEGSKA, per germline (reference sequence). CDR3 loop: CSVPAPGGEKLFF. The CDR3 DNA sequence: TGCAGTGTGCCGGCCCCGGGGGGAGAAAAACTGTTTTTT.

A word on this clonotype: At one end the junction does not follow the germline gene, possibly because of a read error. The chain recombines TRBV10-3 with TRBJ2-7; D is perhaps TRBD2 (5 bases). CDR3 length equals 12 residues. CDR1 is ENHRY, CDR2 SYGVKD, per germline. CDR3 bases: TGTGCCATCAGTGCCAATCGGGAACGCTTGGACTTC. Its translation is CAISANRERLDF.

DNA for the CDR3: TGTGCCAGTACCACCTTACAGCAGAACACTGAAGCTTTCTTT. Its translation: CASTTLQQNTEAFF. The V call is TRBV19, the J call TRBJ1-1; D not resolved. The length of the CDR3 is 14 residues. Trimming removed 7 bases at V and 1 base at J, with 13 bases between. Germline CDR1 is LNHDA and CDR2 is SQIVND (reference sequence).

This sequence joins TRBV6-1 and TRBJ1-5; the D gene is possibly TRBD1 (5 bases). V was clipped by 3 bases and J by 4 bases, with 16 bases between them. Looked up from germline, CDR1 is MNHNS and CDR2 is SASEGT. The CDR3 has 16 amino acids. The CDR3 DNA follows: TGTGCCAGCAGTGACGGGGGGACGGATAGGAATCAGCCCCAGCATTTT. Amino acid sequence: CASSDGGTDRNQPQHF.

This clonotype was counted only a few times. The rearrangement joins TRBV7-2 to TRBJ2-1; D gene ambiguous. Trimming cost V 1 base and J 3 bases, with 10 bases left between them. The CDR3 runs to 15 residues. Germline V gene sequence: CDR1 SGHTA, CDR2 FQGNSA. CDR3 in amino acids: CASSLGRQDYNEQFF. CDR3 bases: TGTGCCAGCAGCTTAGGCCGGCAGGACTACAATGAGCAGTTCTTC.

This clonotype was observed many times. The CDR3 protein is CASSVGGVGHQETQYF. In DNA form, the CDR3 reads TGTGCCAGCAGCGTAGGGGGGGTTGGTCACCAAGAGACCCAGTACTTC. The gene calls are TRBV9 and TRBJ2-5; maybe TRBD2 (6 bases). The germline V and J ends were trimmed by 0 bases and 0 bases, with 12 bases remaining between them. There are 16 residues in the CDR3. Germline-derived CDR1 and CDR2 are SGDLS and YYNGEE.

The rearrangement uses TRBV6-2 or TRBV6-3 and TRBJ2-1, with 11 bases matching TRBD2. CDR1 and CDR2 from the germline V gene are MNHEY and SVGEGT. The CDR3 loop spans 15 amino acids. Losses at the gene ends were 2 bases for V and 7 bases for J; bases not matched to a gene: 4. The CDR3 DNA follows: TGTGCCAGCAGTTACAGGGGACTAGCGGAAAATGAGCAGTTCTTC. Its protein is CASSYRGLAENEQFF.